This record looks at one T cell receptor beta chain sequence and its context. CDR3 length: 14 amino acids. Germline V gives CDR1 MNHEY, CDR2 SVGEGT. Trimming took off 6 bases at V and 8 bases at J, with 16 bases between the two ends. These data are taken from a study of blood T cell repertoires in COVID-19. At the level of the study: From T cells, B-cell-depleted T cells, or PBMCs came the material, which was cDNA or gDNA.

Clones were sequenced by immunoSEQ multiplex PCR, and TCRdb holds only the in-frame ones, with some missing. Altogether roughly 100,000 clones are present, over 70% being singletons, with the ten largest covering about 10%. V and J are TRBV6-2 or TRBV6-3 and TRBJ1-4; possibly TRBD1 for D (5 bases). The sequencing sample was made of peripheral blood. The receptor comes from a woman at least 80 years old with acute or convalescent COVID-19. CDR3 in amino acids: CASSSVGGGEKLFF. The CDR3 DNA follows: TGTGCCAGCAGCTCCGTGGGGGGAGGAGAAAAACTGTTTTTT.